The clone carrying this T cell receptor (beta chain) was seen ten or more times. What it binds is not known. TCRdb fed the reads into MiXCR, producing one record per CDR3 protein. The sample contains 60,000 to 75,000 distinct CDR3 sequences, about 4% of which appear only once. This sample was included in a study of T cell repertoires in cytomegalovirus infection. Across the whole study: Matching HLA type and CMV infection were both indicated by public TCR beta signatures. Study findings and constraints: Across the ex vivo response, the dominant clonotypes were HLA-C-restricted CMV-specific TCR beta clonotypes. Carriers of CMV plus the relevant HLA were identified by cumulative public TCR beta family frequency.

The sequenced material came from PBMCs. This clonotype was sampled from a human donor in good health (CMV status not recorded). Some clones in this sample may be carry-over from other donors' samples.

CDR3 in DNA: TGTGCCAGCAGCTTAGTCGGGTCAGGTCAAGAGACCCAGTACTTC. Its translation is CASSLVGSGQETQYF. V gene TRBV7-6 combines with J gene TRBJ2-5; D not resolved. Germline CDR1 is SGHVS and CDR2 is FNYEAQ. The V and J ends lost 1 base and 2 bases respectively, with 11 bases between them. The CDR3 has 15 residues.